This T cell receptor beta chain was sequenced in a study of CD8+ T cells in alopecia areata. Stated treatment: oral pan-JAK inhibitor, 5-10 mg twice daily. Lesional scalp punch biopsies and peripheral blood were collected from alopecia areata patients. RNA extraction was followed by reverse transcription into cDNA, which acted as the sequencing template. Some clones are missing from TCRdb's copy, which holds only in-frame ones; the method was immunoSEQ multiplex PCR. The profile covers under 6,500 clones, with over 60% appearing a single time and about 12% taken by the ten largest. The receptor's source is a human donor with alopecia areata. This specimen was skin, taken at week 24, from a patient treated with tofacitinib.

CDR3 in DNA: TGTGCCTGGAGTTCCCCCAGGGGGGAGTTATTAGATACGCAGTATTTT. This translates into CAWSSPRGELLDTQYF. This chain uses TRBV30 with TRBJ2-3; D perhaps matches TRBD1 (7 bases). The CDR3 is 16 amino acids. Between the trimmed V and J ends, which lost 2 bases and 5 bases, there was a span of 20 bases. The germline V gene has CDR1 GTSNPN and CDR2 SVGIG (reference sequence).